These 27 T cell receptor beta chains came from one sample sequenced in a study of blood T cell repertoires in COVID-19 (dated by TCRdb to about 2020). Libraries were made using the immunoSEQ multiplex PCR assay. TCRdb took this table from immuneACCESS and kept in-frame rearrangements with V and J called. Such tables lack part of the clones; where checked against another copy, unresolved V genes explain under half of the gap, and the rest is unexplained. The sample yields about 180,000 clones; 83% were counted once. The top ten hold 7.6% of the sample. Material: peripheral blood. These receptors came from a woman in her 70s with COVID-19, enrolled during active disease.

The rearrangement links TRBV28 to TRBJ2-7; no clear D. CDR3 length: 13 residues. The V end was cut by 3 bases, the J end by 4 bases, with 10 bases between. Germline CDR1 MDHEN, CDR2 SYDVKM. CDR3 residues: CASSLSAMYEQYF. The DNA for the CDR3 is TGTGCCAGCAGTTTGTCAGCGATGTACGAGCAGTACTTC.

This clone has a handful of counts. The chain couples TRBV27 to TRBJ2-1; TRBD2 might be the D (5 bases). CDR1 is MNHEY, CDR2 SMNVEV, per germline (reference sequence). The CDR3 spans 14 residues. V lost 4 bases to trimming and J lost 7 bases, with 14 bases between them. Here the CDR3 reads CASSSGLSRNEQFF. In nucleotides, the CDR3 is TGTGCCAGCAGTTCGGGGTTGAGTCGGAATGAGCAGTTCTTC.

The chain employs TRBV28 and TRBJ2-7; TRBD1 matches 7 bases. CDR1 and CDR2 from the germline V gene are MDHEN and SYDVKM. The V and J ends lost 6 bases and 6 bases, in that order; junction bases with no gene match: 8. CDR3 length: 13 amino acids. DNA of the CDR3: TGTGCCAGCAGATTACAGGGGAGTGGCGAGCAGTACTTC. This encodes CASRLQGSGEQYF.

This clone appeared a few times. V gene TRBV2 combines with J gene TRBJ2-5; 7 bases map to TRBD2. V lost 5 bases to trimming and J lost 3 bases; unmatched junction nucleotides: 12. This CDR3 contains 16 residues. Looked up from germline, CDR1 is SNHLY and CDR2 is FYNNEI. The CDR3 loop reads CASSSGRTGLKETQYF. Here the CDR3 DNA reads TGTGCCAGCAGTTCGGGCCGAACGGGACTAAAAGAGACCCAGTACTTC.

This sequence joins TRBV6-5 and TRBJ2-1, with D perhaps TRBD2 (6 bases). The CDR3 length is 15 residues. Germline CDR1 and CDR2: MNHEY and SVGAGI. Trimming cost V 4 bases and J 6 bases, with 16 bases left between them. The CDR3 DNA reads as TGTGCCAGCAGTTCCCTAGGAGGGTTGGGCAATGAGCAGTTCTTC. Encoded protein: CASSSLGGLGNEQFF.

The chain recombines TRBV7-9 with TRBJ1-5, with D perhaps matching TRBD1 (5 bases). The CDR3 has 14 residues. Trimming took off 1 base at V and 5 bases at J, with 9 bases between the two ends. Germline V gives CDR1 SEHNR, CDR2 FQNEAQ (reference sequence). For the CDR3, the DNA is TGTGCCAGCAGCTTAGTAGGGGCGCATCAGCCCCAGCATTTT. The encoded protein is CASSLVGAHQPQHF.

This chain connects TRBV5-1 to TRBJ2-1, with a possible D match to TRBD1 (6 bases). This CDR3 has 17 amino acids. In germline, CDR1 is SGHRS, CDR2 YFSETQ. With 0 bases removed from V and 13 bases from J, the gap between germline ends came to 26 bases. The chain's CDR3 is CASSLASIQGPLKEQFF. As DNA, the CDR3 is TGCGCCAGCAGCTTGGCGAGCATCCAGGGGCCGCTGAAAGAACAGTTCTTC.

This chain links TRBV27 with TRBJ2-1; weak D call: TRBD1 (5 bases). There are 12 residues in the CDR3. Germline V gene lookup returns CDR1 MNHEY and CDR2 SMNVEV (reference sequence). Trimming shortened V by 3 bases and J by 11 bases, and 11 bases separated the two germline ends. CDR3 bases: TGTGCCAGCAGTTTTCGGCAGGGCAAGCAGTTCTTC. It encodes CASSFRQGKQFF.

The gene calls are TRBV30 and TRBJ2-2; 8 bases line up with TRBD2. J was trimmed by 0 bases and V by 2 bases; bases with no gene match: 2. Germline CDR1 is GTSNPN and CDR2 is SVGIG (reference sequence). The CDR3 has 15 amino acids. The CDR3 nucleotides are TGTGCCTGGAGTCGGGGACTAGCGAACACCGGGGAGCTGTTTTTT. It is translated as CAWSRGLANTGELFF.

The chain combines TRBV30 with TRBJ2-1; 9 bases align to TRBD2. Germline trimming cut 3 bases from V and 8 bases from J; bases unmatched to any gene: 11. Germline V lookup: CDR1 GTSNPN, CDR2 SVGIG (reference sequence). This CDR3 is 15 amino acids long. CDR3 in amino acids: CAWSVGLAGKDEQFF. The CDR3 coding sequence is TGTGCCTGGAGCGTGGGGCTAGCGGGAAAGGATGAGCAGTTCTTC.

The chain uses TRBV3-1 (or the pseudogene TRBV3-2) and TRBJ2-2, with D tentatively TRBD1 (6 bases). V was shortened by 3 bases and J by 4 bases, with 9 bases between the two germline ends. CDR1 and CDR2 (germline): LGHDT, YNNKEL (reference sequence). This CDR3 contains 14 residues. CDR3 bases: TGTGCCAGCAGCCAGGGACATTTCACCGGGGAGCTGTTTTTT. It is translated as CASSQGHFTGELFF.

The chain has TRBV15 and TRBJ2-5; 9 nucleotides line up with TRBD1. This CDR3 spans 15 amino acids. V shed 3 bases and J 4 bases; nucleotides not matched to a gene: 6. Germline V lookup: CDR1 LNHNV, CDR2 YYDKDF (reference sequence). The CDR3 bases are TGTGCCACCAGCAGGGCTGGACAGGGGCGAGAGACCCAGTACTTC. This gives the protein CATSRAGQGRETQYF.

This rearrangement joins TRBV30 to TRBJ1-6, with D unresolved. Germline CDR1 reads GTSNPN; CDR2 reads SVGIG (reference sequence). V was cut by 4 bases and J by 14 bases, with 21 bases left in between. CDR3 length: 14 amino acids. The CDR3, as DNA: TGTGCCTGGATGGTAGGGCCTGCGGGGAGAACCCTCCACTTT. This codes for CAWMVGPAGRTLHF.

This clone was detected a few times. The chain has TRBV7-3 and TRBJ2-3; 11 nucleotides line up with TRBD2. V lost 5 bases, J lost 5 bases, and 6 bases stayed unmatched. The CDR3 consists of 15 residues. CDR1 is SGHTA and CDR2 is FQGTGA in the germline V gene. In DNA form, the CDR3 reads TGTGCCAGCAGCCCTGCAGGGACTAGCGGAGATACGCAGTATTTT. Protein sequence: CASSPAGTSGDTQYF.

V and J are TRBV7-2 and TRBJ2-7, with TRBD2 as a possible D gene (6 bases). Germline CDR1 and CDR2: SGHTA and FQGNSA. V was shortened by 5 bases and J by 1 base, with 12 bases between the two germline ends. The CDR3 loop spans 14 amino acids. The CDR3 loop reads CASSVVRGSYEQYF. CDR3 nucleotides: TGTGCCAGCAGCGTAGTCCGGGGGTCCTACGAGCAGTACTTC.

The rearrangement joins TRBV7-8 to TRBJ2-1, with 12 bases that match TRBD2. The CDR3 totals 16 residues. Germline values: CDR1 SGHVS, CDR2 FQNEAQ. V dropped 5 bases and J dropped 8; count of bases not matched to a gene: 10. The CDR3 spells CASSGRLAGGPDEQFF. The CDR3 DNA is TGTGCCAGCAGCGGACGCCTAGCGGGAGGGCCCGATGAGCAGTTCTTC.

This clone came up a few times. This chain joins TRBV28 and TRBJ2-7; D remains ambiguous. The CDR3 loop spans 13 amino acids. CDR1 and CDR2 (germline): MDHEN, SYDVKM. Trimming pared 4 bases from V and 3 bases from J, leaving 10 bases between. The CDR3 is CASSYGEYYEQYF. The CDR3 DNA reads TGTGCCAGCAGTTATGGAGAATACTACGAGCAGTACTTC.

The chain recombines TRBV3-1 (or the pseudogene TRBV3-2) with TRBJ1-6; the match to TRBD1 covers 9 bases. The CDR3 sequence is 16 residues long. Looked up from germline, CDR1 is LGHDT and CDR2 is YNNKEL (reference sequence). V was clipped by 2 bases and J by 8 bases; unmatched bases: 7. CDR3 bases: TGTGCCAGCAGCCAAAACGGGACAGGGTTTCATTCACCCCTCCACTTT. Its protein is CASSQNGTGFHSPLHF.

The chain couples TRBV28 to TRBJ1-6; D uncertain. V lost 7 bases and J lost 5, with 15 bases in between. Germline V gene sequence: CDR1 MDHEN, CDR2 SYDVKM. The CDR3 spans 15 residues. In DNA, the CDR3 is TGTGCCAGCACCCCACTGACATCGAATAATTCACCCCTCCACTTT. It translates to CASTPLTSNNSPLHF. Looking up the rest from reference TRBV28 and TRBJ1-6 gives the full variable domain: DVKVTQSSRYLVKRTGEKVFLECVQDMDHENMFWYRQDPGLGLRLIYFSYDVKMKEKGDIPEGYSVSREKKERFSLILESASTNQTSMYLCASTPLTSNNSPLHFGNGTRLTVT.

The chain links TRBV11-2 to TRBJ1-2; the D is unclear. The length of the CDR3 is 16 residues. With 0 bases removed from V and 0 bases from J, the gap between germline ends came to 11 bases. The V gene's germline CDR1 is SGHAT and CDR2 FQNNGV. The DNA for the CDR3 is TGTGCCAGCAGCTTAGACTGGGTCGGGACTAACTATGGCTACACCTTC. Residues: CASSLDWVGTNYGYTF.

The chain combines TRBV25-1 with TRBJ1-6; D remains unclear. Trimming took 6 bases from V and 6 from J, leaving 6 bases between them. Germline CDR1 MGHDK, CDR2 SYGVNS. The CDR3 covers 12 residues. CDR3 loop: CASSQANSPLHF. The DNA for the CDR3 is TGTGCCAGCAGCCAAGCTAATTCACCCCTCCACTTT.

This chain joins TRBV7-9 and TRBJ2-7, with a tentative D call TRBD2 (5 bases). The CDR3 extends over 14 amino acids. V lost 3 bases to trimming and J lost 5 bases, with 14 bases between them. CDR1 and CDR2 (germline): SEHNR, FQNEAQ (reference sequence). CDR3 region: CASSFGLTVDEQYF. The CDR3 DNA is TGTGCCAGCAGCTTCGGACTGACCGTAGACGAGCAGTACTTC.

This chain joins TRBV7-7 and TRBJ2-5, with 13 bases aligning to TRBD2. The trim removed 5 bases at V and 4 bases at J, leaving 7 bases unmatched. The CDR3 runs to 16 residues. CDR1 is SSHAT and CDR2 is FNYEAQ in the germline V gene (reference sequence). The CDR3 here is CASSIGTSGKRETQYF. The DNA of the CDR3 is TGTGCCAGCAGCATTGGGACTAGCGGGAAGAGAGAGACCCAGTACTTC.

V usage is TRBV7-2 and J usage is TRBJ2-3; D might be TRBD2 (6 bases). This CDR3 spans 15 amino acids. CDR1 is SGHTA and CDR2 is FQGNSA in the germline V gene. V lost 6 bases and J lost 6, with 19 bases in between. In nucleotides, the CDR3 is TGTGCCAGCAGACCGAAAGGAGGGCCCCGGGATACGCAGTATTTT. It yields the protein CASRPKGGPRDTQYF.

CDR3 protein: CASSSGLAWTETQYF. CDR3 coding DNA: TGTGCCAGCAGCTCGGGACTAGCGTGGACAGAGACCCAGTACTTC. The chain is built from TRBV7-2 and TRBJ2-5, with 10 bases identical to TRBD2. This CDR3 spans 15 amino acids. Germline V gene sequence: CDR1 SGHTA, CDR2 FQGNSA. The ends lost 4 bases at V and 4 bases at J; junction bases unmatched: 6.

The rearrangement joins TRBV29-1 to TRBJ2-1; TRBD1 aligns across 8 bases. Per the germline V gene, CDR1 is SQVTM and CDR2 is ANQGSEA. With 6 bases clipped from V and 9 bases from J, the junction kept 7 bases outside the gene matches. This CDR3 contains 12 residues. CDR3 in amino acids: CSVRTGLGEQFF. DNA of the CDR3: TGCAGCGTGCGGACAGGGCTGGGTGAGCAGTTCTTC.

Turning to this clone: One end of the junction does not line up with germline, which may come from a read error. The CDR3 bases are TGTGCCAGCAGGCTCGGACTAGCGGCCGTGGGTGACGACTTC. Encoded protein: CASRLGLAAVGDDF. This chain joins TRBV6-5 and TRBJ2-5; 10 bases agree with TRBD2. The CDR3 is made up of 14 amino acids. CDR1 and CDR2 from the germline V gene are MNHEY and SVGAGI.